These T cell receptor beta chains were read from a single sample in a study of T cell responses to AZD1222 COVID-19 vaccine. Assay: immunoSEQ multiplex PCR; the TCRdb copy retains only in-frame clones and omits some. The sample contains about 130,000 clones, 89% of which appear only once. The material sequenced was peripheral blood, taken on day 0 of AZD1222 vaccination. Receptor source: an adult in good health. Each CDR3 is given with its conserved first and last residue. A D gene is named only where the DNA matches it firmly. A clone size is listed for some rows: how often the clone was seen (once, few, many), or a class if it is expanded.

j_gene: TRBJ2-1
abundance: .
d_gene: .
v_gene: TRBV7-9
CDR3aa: CASNLNPIRDEQFF
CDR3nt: TGTGCCAGCAACCTTAATCCGATTCGCGATGAGCAGTTCTTC

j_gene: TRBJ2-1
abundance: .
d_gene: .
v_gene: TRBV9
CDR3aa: CASSGHWAGVNEQFF
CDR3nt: TGTGCCAGCAGCGGCCACTGGGCAGGTGTCAATGAGCAGTTCTTC

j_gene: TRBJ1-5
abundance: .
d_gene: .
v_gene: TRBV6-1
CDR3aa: CASSEGQRRQPQHF
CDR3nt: TGTGCCAGCAGCGAAGGACAGCGGAGGCAGCCCCAGCATTTT

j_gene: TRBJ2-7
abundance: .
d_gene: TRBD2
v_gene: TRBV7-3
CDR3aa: CASSLQGGASGSGSYEQYF
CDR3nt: TGTGCCAGCAGCTTACAGGGTGGGGCTAGCGGGAGTGGGTCCTACGAGCAGTACTTC

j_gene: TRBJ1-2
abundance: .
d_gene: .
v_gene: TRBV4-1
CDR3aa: CASSPTRTLYGYTF
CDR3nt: TGCGCCAGCAGCCCGACTCGGACTCTCTATGGCTACACCTTC

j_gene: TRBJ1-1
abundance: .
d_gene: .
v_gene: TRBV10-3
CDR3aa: CAISEFVNGDTEAFF
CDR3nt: TGTGCCATCAGTGAGTTTGTGAATGGGGACACTGAAGCTTTCTTT

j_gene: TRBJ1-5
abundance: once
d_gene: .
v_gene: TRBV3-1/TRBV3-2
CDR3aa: CASSGGRGNQPQHF
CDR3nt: TGTGCCAGCAGCGGAGGACGGGGCAATCAGCCCCAGCATTTT

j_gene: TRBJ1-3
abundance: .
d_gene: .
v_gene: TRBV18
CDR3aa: CASSPSGGEAGNTIYF
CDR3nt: TGTGCCAGCTCACCTTCTGGGGGTGAAGCTGGAAACACCATATATTTT

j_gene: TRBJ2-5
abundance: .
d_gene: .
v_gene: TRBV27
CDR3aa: CASSRLPGLRYQETQYF
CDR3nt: TGTGCCAGCAGTCGGCTTCCGGGACTCCGGTACCAAGAGACCCAGTACTTC

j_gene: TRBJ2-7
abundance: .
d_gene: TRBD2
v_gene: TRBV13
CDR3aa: CASSFLGLAAPSEQYF
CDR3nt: TGTGCCAGCAGCTTTTTGGGACTAGCGGCCCCCAGCGAGCAGTACTTC

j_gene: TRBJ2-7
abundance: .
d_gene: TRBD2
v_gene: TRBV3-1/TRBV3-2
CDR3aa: CASSPGLAGEQYF
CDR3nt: TGTGCCAGCAGCCCCGGACTAGCGGGGGAGCAGTACTTC

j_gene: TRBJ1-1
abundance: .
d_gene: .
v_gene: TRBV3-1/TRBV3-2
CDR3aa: CASSRWDTEAFF
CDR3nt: TGTGCCAGCAGCCGGTGGGACACTGAAGCTTTCTTT

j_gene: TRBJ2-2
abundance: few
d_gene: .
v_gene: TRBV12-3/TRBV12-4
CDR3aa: CASSSGFSGELFF
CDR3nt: TGTGCCAGCAGTTCCGGTTTTTCCGGGGAGCTGTTTTTT

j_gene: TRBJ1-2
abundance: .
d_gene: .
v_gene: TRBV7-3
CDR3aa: CASSLEGDYGYTF
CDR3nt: TGTGCCAGCAGCTTAGAGGGAGACTATGGCTACACCTTC

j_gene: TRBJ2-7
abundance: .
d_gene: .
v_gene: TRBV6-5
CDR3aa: CASSYQAGQSYEQYF
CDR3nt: TGTGCCAGCAGTTACCAGGCAGGACAATCCTACGAGCAGTACTTC

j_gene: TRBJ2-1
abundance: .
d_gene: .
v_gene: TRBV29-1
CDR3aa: CSVSGPSSYNEQFF
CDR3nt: TGCAGCGTTAGCGGGCCGAGCTCCTACAATGAGCAGTTCTTC

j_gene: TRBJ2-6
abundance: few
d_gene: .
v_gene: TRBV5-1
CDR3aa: CASSLGGVSSGANVLTF
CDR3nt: TGCGCCAGCAGCTTGGGCGGGGTGAGCTCTGGGGCCAACGTCCTGACTTTC

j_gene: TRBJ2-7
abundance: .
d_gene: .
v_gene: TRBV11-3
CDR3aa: CASSFSPPWGHETTYEQYF
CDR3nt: TGTGCCAGCAGCTTTTCTCCCCCTTGGGGGCATGAAACTACCTACGAGCAGTACTTC

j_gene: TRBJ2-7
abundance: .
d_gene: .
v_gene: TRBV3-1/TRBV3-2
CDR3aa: CASSRSQGFNEQYF
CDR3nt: TGTGCCAGCAGCCGATCACAGGGTTTTAACGAGCAGTACTTC

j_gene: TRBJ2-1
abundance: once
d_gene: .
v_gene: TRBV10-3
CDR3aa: CAISVARDTGEQFF
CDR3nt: TGTGCCATCAGTGTAGCAAGGGACACCGGTGAGCAGTTCTTC

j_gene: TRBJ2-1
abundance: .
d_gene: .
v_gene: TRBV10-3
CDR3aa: CAISEKRDGLSEQFF
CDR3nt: TGTGCCATCAGTGAAAAACGGGACGGGTTATCGGAGCAGTTCTTC

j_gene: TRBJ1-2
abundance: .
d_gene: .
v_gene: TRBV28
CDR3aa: CASSPTHANYGYTF
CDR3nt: TGTGCCAGCAGTCCAACCCATGCGAACTATGGCTACACCTTC

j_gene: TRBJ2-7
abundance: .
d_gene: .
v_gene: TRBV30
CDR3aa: CAWNPETGYEQYF
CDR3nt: TGTGCCTGGAACCCCGAGACAGGCTACGAGCAGTACTTC

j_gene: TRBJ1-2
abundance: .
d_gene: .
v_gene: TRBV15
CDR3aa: CATSRAQGRLGGYTF
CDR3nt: TGTGCCACCAGCAGAGCCCAGGGCCGTTTGGGTGGCTACACCTTC

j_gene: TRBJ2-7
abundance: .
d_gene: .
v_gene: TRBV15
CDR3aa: CATSRDRTYEQYF
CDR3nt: TGTGCCACCAGCAGAGATCGTACCTACGAGCAGTACTTC

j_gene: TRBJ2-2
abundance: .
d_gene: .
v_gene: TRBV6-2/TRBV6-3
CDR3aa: CASSYRLGTGELFF
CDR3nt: TGTGCCAGCAGTTACCGACTGGGGACCGGGGAGCTGTTTTTT

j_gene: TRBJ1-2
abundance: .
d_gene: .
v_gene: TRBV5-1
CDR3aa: CASSLEEGTGYTF
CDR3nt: TGCGCCAGCAGCTTGGAGGAGGGAACGGGCTACACCTTC

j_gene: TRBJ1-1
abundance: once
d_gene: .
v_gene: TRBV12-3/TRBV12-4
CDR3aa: CASSPYPYEAFF
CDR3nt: TGTGCCAGCAGTCCCTACCCCTATGAAGCTTTCTTT

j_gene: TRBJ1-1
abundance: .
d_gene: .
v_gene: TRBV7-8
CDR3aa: CASSWEPLSTEAFF
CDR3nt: TGTGCCAGCAGCTGGGAACCCTTGAGCACTGAAGCTTTCTTT

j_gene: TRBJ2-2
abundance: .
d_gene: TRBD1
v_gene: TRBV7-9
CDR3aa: CASSLRGQAGELFF
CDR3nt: TGTGCCAGCAGCCTCAGGGGGCAGGCCGGGGAGCTGTTTTTT

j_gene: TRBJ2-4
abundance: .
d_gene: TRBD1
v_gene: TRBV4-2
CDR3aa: CASSQGTENIQYF
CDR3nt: TGTGCCAGCAGCCAGGGGACAGAAAACATTCAGTACTTC

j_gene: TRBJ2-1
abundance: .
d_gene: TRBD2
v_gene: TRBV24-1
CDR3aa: CATSDLGTSNEQFF
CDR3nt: TGTGCCACCAGTGATCTGGGGACTAGCAATGAGCAGTTCTTC